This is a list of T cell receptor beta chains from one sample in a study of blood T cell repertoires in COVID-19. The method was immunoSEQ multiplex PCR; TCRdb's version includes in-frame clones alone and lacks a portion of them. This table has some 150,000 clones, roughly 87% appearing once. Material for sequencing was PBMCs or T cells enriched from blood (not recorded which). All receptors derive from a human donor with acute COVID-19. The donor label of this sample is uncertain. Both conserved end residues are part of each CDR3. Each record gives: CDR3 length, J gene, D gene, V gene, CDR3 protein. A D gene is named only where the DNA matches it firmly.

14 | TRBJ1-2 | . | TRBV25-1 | CASSHLPEGYGYTF
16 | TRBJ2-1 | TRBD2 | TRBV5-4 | CASSLGSSGSYNEQFF
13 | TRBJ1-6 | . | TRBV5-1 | CASSRAGSGPLHF
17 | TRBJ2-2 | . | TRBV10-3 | CAITSYQVLTLTGELFF
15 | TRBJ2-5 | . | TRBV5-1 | CASSLATDLQETQYF
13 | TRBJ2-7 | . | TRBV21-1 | CASSNYGPYEQYF
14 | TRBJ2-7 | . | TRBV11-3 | CASSPGGAAYEQYF
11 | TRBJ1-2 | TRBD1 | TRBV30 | CACRQGYGYTF
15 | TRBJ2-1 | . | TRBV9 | CASSVQEISYNEQFF
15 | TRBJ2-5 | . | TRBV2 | CASGEPGVQTETQYF
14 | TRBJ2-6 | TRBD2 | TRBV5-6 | CASDTRLARNVLTF
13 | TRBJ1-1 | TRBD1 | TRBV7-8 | CASSDRVVTEAFF
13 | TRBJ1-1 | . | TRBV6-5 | CASSYIKGVEAFF
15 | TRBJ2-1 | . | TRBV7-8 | CASSLLWLSYNEQFF
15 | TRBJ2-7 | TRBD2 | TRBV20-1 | CSASSPSGGTYEQYF
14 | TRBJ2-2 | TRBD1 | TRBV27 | CAGSGTGTAGELFF
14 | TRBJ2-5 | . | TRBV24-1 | CATSGGGPQETQYF
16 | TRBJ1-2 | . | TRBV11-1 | CASSLAGRGVNYGYTF
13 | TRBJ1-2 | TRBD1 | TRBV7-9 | CASSYRGGYGYTF
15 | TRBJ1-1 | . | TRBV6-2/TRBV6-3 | CASSPPWGGNTEAFF
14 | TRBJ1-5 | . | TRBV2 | CASSRREGYQPQHF
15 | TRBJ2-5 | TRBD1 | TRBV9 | CASSVAGQGSETQYF
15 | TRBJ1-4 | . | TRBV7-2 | CASSLWGQTNEKLFF
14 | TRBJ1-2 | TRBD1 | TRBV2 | CASRQDRANYGYTF
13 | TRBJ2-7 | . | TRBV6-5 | CASISSGHLKQYF
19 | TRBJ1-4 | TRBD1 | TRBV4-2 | CASSLNPGQGVSFNEKLFF
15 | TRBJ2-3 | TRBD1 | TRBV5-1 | CASIPGTEYTDTQYF
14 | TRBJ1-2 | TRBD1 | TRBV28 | CASSGGQDPFGYTF
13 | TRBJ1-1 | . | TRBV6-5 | CASRGTRGTEAFF
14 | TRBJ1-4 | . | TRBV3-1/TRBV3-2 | CASSQAGGNEKLFF
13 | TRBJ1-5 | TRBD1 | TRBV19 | CASSMDRVQPQHF
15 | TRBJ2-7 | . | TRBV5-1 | CASRRLLEATYEQYF
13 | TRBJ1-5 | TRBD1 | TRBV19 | CASGTGPNQPQHF
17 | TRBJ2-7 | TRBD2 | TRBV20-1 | CSASVLAGGHGSYEQYF
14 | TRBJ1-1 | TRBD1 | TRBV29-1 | CSSGQGNVWTEAFF
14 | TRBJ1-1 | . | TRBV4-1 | CASSQPTRNTEAFF
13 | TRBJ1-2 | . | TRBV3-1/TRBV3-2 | CASSQAGKYGYTF
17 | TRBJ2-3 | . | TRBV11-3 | CASSSRLGGVSADTQYF
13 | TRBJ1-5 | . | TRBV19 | CASSKAQGQPQHF
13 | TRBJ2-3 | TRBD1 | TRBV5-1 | CASSGQGEDTQYF
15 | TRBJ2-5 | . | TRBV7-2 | CASSLDPLSQETQYF
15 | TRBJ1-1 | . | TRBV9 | CASSPQVGVNTEAFF
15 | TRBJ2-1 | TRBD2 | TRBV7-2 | CASSSGGGKEYEQFF
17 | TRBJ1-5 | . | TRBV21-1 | CASSDTPGQANNQPQHF
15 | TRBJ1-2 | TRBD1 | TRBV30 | CAWSAPGQGNYGYTF